Described below is a single T cell receptor (beta chain) sequence and its context. The antigen is not known. These data are taken from a study of T cell responses to AZD1222 COVID-19 vaccine. Findings of the study overall: Mostly white British, mostly female donors; authors suggested clonal diversity may be underestimated. Baseline seropositivity occurred in only a handful of AZD1222 recipients. Repertoire sampling was restricted to post-peak T cell response timepoints.

Using immunoSEQ multiplex PCR, the repertoire was profiled, and TCRdb retains in-frame clones only, with some absent. The sample has 130,000 or so clones; about 90% are singletons. The TCR originated in an adult who received the MenACWY meningococcal vaccine as a control. The sequencing here drew on peripheral blood, taken 28 days after the second dose of the MenACWY control vaccine.

The CDR3 is CASSAGTAGNTIYF. The CDR3 DNA is TGTGCCAGCAGCGCGGGGACAGCTGGAAACACCATATATTTT. This sequence joins TRBV5-4 and TRBJ1-3, with 7 bases matching TRBD1. CDR1 and CDR2 (germline): SGHNT, YYREEE (reference sequence). Trimming cost V 4 bases and J 2 bases; bases outside gene matches: 3. This CDR3 has 14 amino acids.